Included here is one TCR beta chain sequence, with context. Using immunoSEQ multiplex PCR, the repertoire was profiled, and TCRdb retains in-frame clones only, with some absent. The table records 80,000 to 100,000 clones, almost 95% of them present only once. This specimen belongs to a study of T cell changes during pregnancy in multiple sclerosis. The CDR3 contains 16 residues. Germline values: CDR1 SNHLY, CDR2 FYNNEI. Trimming took 5 bases from V and 5 from J; bases not matched to a gene: 10. The V call is TRBV2, the J call TRBJ1-5; TRBD1 matches at 9 bases. This specimen consisted of peripheral blood, obtained in the first trimester of pregnancy. The receptor was isolated from a female donor with multiple sclerosis, enrolled in a pregnancy study. The CDR3, as DNA: TGTGCCAGCAGTCCGTTAAAACAGGGGGCAGATCAGCCCCAGCATTTT. It translates to CASSPLKQGADQPQHF.